The TCR beta chain under discussion was sequenced for a study of identical twins. TCRdb called the 5' RACE reads again in MiXCR, with one record for every CDR3 protein. The table records about 730,000 distinct CDR3 sequences, over 20% of them present only once. General observations from the study: Conclusions were based on cross-sectional statistical analysis, without following the same donors. Models underestimated out-of-frame TCR alpha sharing in monozygotic twins.

Concerning this clonotype: The target antigen is unknown.

J gave up 4 bases and V 2 bases, and 4 bases lay outside the gene matches. CDR1 and CDR2 (germline): MNHEY, SVGAGI. The CDR3 sequence is 14 residues long. The sample also formed part of further work on T cells expressing NK-cell markers. This second report adds: It was sorted CD3+CD56-NKG2C+, CD3+CD56+NKG2C- and CD3+CD56+NKG2C+ T cells that provided the TCR beta repertoires. Once again these clonotypes came out on top in the CD3+CD56-NKG2C+ fraction of several donors.

This sequence was found in a woman under 30 in good health. The sample comprised PBMCs. The rearrangement links TRBV6-5 to TRBJ2-5, with 7 bases aligning to TRBD1. The DNA of the CDR3 is TGTGCCAGCAGTTACACAGGGGTAGGAGAGACCCAGTACTTC. Protein: CASSYTGVGETQYF.